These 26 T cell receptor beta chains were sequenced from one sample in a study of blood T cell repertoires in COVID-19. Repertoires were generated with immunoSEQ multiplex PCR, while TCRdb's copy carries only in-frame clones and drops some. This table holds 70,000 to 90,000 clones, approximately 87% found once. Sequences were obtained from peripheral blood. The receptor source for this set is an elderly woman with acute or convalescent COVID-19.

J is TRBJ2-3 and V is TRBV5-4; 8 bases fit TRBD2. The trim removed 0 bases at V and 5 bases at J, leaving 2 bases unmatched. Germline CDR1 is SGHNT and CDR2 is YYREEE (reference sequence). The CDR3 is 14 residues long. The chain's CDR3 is CASSLAGLEDTQYF. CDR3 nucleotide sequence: TGTGCCAGCAGCTTGGCGGGACTAGAAGATACGCAGTATTTT. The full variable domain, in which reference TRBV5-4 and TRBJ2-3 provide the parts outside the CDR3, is ETGVTQSPTHLIKTRGQQVTLRCSSQSGHNTVSWYQQALGQGPQFIFQYYREEENGRGNFPPRFSGLQFPNYSSELNVNALELDDSALYLCASSLAGLEDTQYFGPGTRLTVL.

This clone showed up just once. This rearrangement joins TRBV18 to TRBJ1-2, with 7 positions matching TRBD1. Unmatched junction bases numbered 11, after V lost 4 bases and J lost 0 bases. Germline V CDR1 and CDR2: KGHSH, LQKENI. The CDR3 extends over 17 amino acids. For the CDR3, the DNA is TGTGCCAGCTCACAACCGGGACAGATGATCTCTAACTATGGCTACACCTTC. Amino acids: CASSQPGQMISNYGYTF.

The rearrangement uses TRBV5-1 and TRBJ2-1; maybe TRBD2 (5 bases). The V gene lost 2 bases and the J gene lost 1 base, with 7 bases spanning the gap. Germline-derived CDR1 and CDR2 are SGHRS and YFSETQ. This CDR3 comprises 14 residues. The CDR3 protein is CASSFPGSYNEQFF. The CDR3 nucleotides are TGCGCCAGCAGCTTTCCGGGATCCTACAATGAGCAGTTCTTC.

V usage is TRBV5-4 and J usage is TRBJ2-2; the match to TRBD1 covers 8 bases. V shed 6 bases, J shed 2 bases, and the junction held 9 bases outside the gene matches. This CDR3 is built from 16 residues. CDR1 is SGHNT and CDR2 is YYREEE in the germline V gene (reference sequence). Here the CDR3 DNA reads TGTGCCAGCACCTCCGGCAGGGGGCGTAACACCGGGGAGCTGTTTTTT. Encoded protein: CASTSGRGRNTGELFF. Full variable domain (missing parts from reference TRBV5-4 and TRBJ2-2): ETGVTQSPTHLIKTRGQQVTLRCSSQSGHNTVSWYQQALGQGPQFIFQYYREEENGRGNFPPRFSGLQFPNYSSELNVNALELDDSALYLCASTSGRGRNTGELFFGEGSRLTVL.

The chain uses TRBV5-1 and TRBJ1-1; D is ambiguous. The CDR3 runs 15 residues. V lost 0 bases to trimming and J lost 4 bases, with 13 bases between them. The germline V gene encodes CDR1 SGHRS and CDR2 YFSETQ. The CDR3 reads CASSLGRLSGTEAFF. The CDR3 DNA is TGCGCCAGCAGCTTGGGACGCCTCAGCGGCACTGAAGCTTTCTTT. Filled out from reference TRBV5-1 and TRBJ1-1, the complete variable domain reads KAGVTQTPRYLIKTRGQQVTLSCSPISGHRSVSWYQQTPGQGLQFLFEYFSETQRNKGNFPGRFSGRQFSNSRSEMNVSTLELGDSALYLCASSLGRLSGTEAFFGQGTRLTVV.

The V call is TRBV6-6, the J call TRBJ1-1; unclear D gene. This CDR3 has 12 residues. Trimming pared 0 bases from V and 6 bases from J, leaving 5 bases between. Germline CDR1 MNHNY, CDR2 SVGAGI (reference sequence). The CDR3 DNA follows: TGTGCCAGCAGTTACTCGTCGGCTGAAGCTTTCTTT. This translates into CASSYSSAEAFF.

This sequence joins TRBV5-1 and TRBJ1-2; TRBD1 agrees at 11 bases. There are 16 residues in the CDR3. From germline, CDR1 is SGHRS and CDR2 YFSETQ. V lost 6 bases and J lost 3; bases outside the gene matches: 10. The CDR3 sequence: CASTGGGTGGDYGYTF. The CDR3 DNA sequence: TGCGCCAGCACCGGCGGAGGGACAGGGGGAGACTATGGCTACACCTTC.

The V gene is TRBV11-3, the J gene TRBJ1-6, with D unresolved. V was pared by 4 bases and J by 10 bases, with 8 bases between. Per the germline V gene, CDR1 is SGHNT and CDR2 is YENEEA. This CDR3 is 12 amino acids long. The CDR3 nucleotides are TGTGCCAGCAGCTACGGAGGGTCACCCCTCCACTTT. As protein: CASSYGGSPLHF.

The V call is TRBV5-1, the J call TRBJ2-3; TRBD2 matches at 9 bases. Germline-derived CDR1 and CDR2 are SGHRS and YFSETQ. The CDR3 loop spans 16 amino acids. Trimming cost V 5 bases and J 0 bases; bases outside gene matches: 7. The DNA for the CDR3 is TGCGCCAGCAGACCGACTAGCGGAGCCAGCACAGATACGCAGTATTTT. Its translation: CASRPTSGASTDTQYF.

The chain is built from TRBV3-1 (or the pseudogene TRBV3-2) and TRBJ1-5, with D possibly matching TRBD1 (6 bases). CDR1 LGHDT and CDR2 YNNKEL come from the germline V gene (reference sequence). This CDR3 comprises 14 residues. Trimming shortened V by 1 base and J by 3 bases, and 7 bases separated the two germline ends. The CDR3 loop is CASSQGQDNQPQHF. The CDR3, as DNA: TGTGCCAGCAGCCAAGGACAGGACAATCAGCCCCAGCATTTT.

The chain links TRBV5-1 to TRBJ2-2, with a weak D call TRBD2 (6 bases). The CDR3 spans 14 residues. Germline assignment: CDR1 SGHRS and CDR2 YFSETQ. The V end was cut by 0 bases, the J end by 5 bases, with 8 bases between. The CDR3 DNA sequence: TGCGCCAGCAGCTTGGAGAGCGGGACCGGGGAGCTGTTTTTT. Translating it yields CASSLESGTGELFF.

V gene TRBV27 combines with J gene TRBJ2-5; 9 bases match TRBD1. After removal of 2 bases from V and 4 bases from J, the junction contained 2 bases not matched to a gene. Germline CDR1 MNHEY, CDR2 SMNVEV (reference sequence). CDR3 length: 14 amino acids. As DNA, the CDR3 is TGTGCCAGCAGTTTAGGGACAGGGCGAGAGACCCAGTACTTC. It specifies CASSLGTGRETQYF.

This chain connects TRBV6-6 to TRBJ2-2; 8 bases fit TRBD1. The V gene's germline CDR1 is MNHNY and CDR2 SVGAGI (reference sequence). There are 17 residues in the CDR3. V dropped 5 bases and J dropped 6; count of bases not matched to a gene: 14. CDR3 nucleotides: TGTGCCAGCAGTCCCCGGCCTGGACAGGGACCTTCCGGGGAGCTGTTTTTT. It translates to CASSPRPGQGPSGELFF.

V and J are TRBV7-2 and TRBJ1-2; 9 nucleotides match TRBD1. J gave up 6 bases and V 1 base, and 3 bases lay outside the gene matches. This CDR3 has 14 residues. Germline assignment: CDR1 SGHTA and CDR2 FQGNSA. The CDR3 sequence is CASSLDNRGHGYTF. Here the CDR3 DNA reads TGTGCCAGCAGCTTAGATAACAGGGGGCATGGCTACACCTTC.

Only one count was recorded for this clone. DNA for the CDR3: TGCAGTGGATCCCAGGAGACCCAGTACTTC. Its translation: CSGSQETQYF. This chain connects TRBV20-1 to TRBJ2-5, with unresolved D. The CDR3 has 10 amino acids. CDR1 and CDR2 (germline): DFQATT, SNEGSKA (reference sequence). Trimming removed 7 bases from V and 5 bases from J, with 8 bases in between.

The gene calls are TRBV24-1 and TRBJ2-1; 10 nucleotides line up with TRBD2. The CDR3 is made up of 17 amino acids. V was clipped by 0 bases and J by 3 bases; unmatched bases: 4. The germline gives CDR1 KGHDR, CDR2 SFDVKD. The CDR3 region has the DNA TGTGCCACCAGTGATTTGGTTAGCGGGGGGATCTACAATGAGCAGTTCTTC. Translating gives CATSDLVSGGIYNEQFF.

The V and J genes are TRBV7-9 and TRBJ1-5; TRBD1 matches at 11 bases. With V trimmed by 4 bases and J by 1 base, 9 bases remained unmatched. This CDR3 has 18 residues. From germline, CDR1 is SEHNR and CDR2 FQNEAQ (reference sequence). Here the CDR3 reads CASSSEGQGALSNQPQHF. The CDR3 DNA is TGTGCCAGCAGCTCCGAAGGACAGGGGGCTCTAAGCAATCAGCCCCAGCATTTT.

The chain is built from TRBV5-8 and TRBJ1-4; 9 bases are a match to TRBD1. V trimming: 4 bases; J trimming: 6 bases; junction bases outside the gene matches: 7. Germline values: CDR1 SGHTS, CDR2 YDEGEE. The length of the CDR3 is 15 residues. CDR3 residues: CASSPGTGIDEKLFF. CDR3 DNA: TGTGCCAGCAGCCCGGGGACAGGGATCGATGAAAAACTGTTTTTT.

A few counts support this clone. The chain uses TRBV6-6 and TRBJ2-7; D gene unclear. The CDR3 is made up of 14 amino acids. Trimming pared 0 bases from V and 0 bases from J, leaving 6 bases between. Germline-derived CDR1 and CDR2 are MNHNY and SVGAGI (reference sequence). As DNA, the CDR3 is TGTGCCAGCAGTTACTCGGAGTTCTCCTACGAGCAGTACTTC. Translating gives CASSYSEFSYEQYF.

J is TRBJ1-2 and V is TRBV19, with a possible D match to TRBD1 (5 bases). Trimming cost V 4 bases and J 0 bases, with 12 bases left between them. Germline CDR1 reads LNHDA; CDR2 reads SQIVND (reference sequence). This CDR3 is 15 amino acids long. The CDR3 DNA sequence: TGTGCCAGTAGTAAAGGGACTGTAGCTAACTATGGCTACACCTTC. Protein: CASSKGTVANYGYTF. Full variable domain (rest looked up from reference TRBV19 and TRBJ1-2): DGGITQSPKYLFRKEGQNVTLSCEQNLNHDAMYWYRQDPGQGLRLIYYSQIVNDFQKGDIAEGYSVSREKKESFPLTVTSAQKNPTAFYLCASSKGTVANYGYTFGSGTRLTVV.

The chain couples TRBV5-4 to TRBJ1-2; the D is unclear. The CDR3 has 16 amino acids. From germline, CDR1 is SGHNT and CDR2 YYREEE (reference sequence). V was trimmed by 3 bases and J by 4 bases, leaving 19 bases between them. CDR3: CASSSGYGSSAYGYTF. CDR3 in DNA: TGTGCCAGCAGCTCCGGATACGGGTCATCCGCCTATGGCTACACCTTC.

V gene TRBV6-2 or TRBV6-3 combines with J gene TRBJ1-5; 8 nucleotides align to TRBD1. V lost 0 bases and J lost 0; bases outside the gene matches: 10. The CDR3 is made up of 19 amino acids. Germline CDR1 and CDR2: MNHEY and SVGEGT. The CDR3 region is CASSYSMWTGSNSNQPQHF. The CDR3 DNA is TGTGCCAGCAGTTACTCGATGTGGACAGGGTCTAATAGCAATCAGCCCCAGCATTTT.

The CDR3 DNA follows: TGTGCCAGCAGACAGACAGGGGGTCCGACAGATACGCAGTATTTT. Protein: CASRQTGGPTDTQYF. V usage is TRBV14 and J usage is TRBJ2-3; 9 bases agree with TRBD1. The V segment lost 6 bases and the J segment 3 bases; nucleotides outside the gene matches: 7. The CDR3 is 15 amino acids. Germline CDR1 reads SGHDN; CDR2 reads FVKESK.

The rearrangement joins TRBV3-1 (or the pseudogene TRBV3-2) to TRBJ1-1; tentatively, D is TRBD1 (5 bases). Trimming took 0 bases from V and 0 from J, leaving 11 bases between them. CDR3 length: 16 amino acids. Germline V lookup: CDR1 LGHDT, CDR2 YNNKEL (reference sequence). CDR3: CASSQESGIMNTEAFF. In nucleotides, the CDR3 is TGTGCCAGCAGCCAAGAATCAGGGATCATGAACACTGAAGCTTTCTTT.

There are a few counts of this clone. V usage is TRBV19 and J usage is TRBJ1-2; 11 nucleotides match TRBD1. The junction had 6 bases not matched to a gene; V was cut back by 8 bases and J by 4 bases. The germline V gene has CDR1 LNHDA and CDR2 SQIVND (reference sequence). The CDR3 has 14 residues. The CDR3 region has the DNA TGTGCCAGTGGAACGGGACAGGGGGTCTATGGCTACACCTTC. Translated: CASGTGQGVYGYTF.

The CDR3 sequence: CASSSPSTDTQYF. The CDR3 DNA is TGTGCCAGCAGCTCCCCTAGCACAGATACGCAGTATTTT. This chain uses TRBV5-6 with TRBJ2-3; D call uncertain. There are 13 residues in the CDR3. Trimming left V 3 bases short and J 0 bases short, with 5 bases between. Germline CDR1 reads SGHDT; CDR2 reads YYEEEE.